This T cell receptor beta chain was captured in a study of chemoradiotherapy in HPV16-positive cancers. As for the study in general: Functional T-cell assays on a couple of HPV16-positive patients' cells defined candidate HPV-specific clones and common TCR motifs.

This clone was detected only once. What it binds is unknown. Overall study findings and caveats: HPV-responsive T-cell expansion during chemoradiotherapy was linked to improved recurrence-free survival in HPV16-positive patients.

Germline values: CDR1 SGHVS, CDR2 FQNEAQ. J lost 2 bases, V lost 7 bases, and 7 bases had no gene match. The CDR3 contains 16 residues. Profiling relied on immunoSEQ multiplex PCR, and the TCRdb table lists in-frame clones only, not all of them. The table has fewer than 7,500 clones, around 88% seen once. The sequencing used blood, collected from a patient who underwent chemoradiotherapy. The V call is TRBV7-8, the J call TRBJ2-1; TRBD2 agrees at 11 bases. The sequence was collected from a human donor with HPV-associated anogenital cancer. CDR3 sequence: CASIHSGRAAYNEQFF. DNA of the CDR3: TGTGCCAGCATCCATAGCGGGAGGGCCGCCTACAATGAGCAGTTCTTC. Drawing the rest from reference TRBV7-8 and TRBJ2-1, the complete variable domain is GAGVSQSPRYKVAKRGQDVALRCDPISGHVSLFWYQQALGQGPEFLTYFQNEAQLDKSGLPSDRFFAERPEGSVSTLKIQRTQQEDSAVYLCASIHSGRAAYNEQFFGPGTRLTVL.